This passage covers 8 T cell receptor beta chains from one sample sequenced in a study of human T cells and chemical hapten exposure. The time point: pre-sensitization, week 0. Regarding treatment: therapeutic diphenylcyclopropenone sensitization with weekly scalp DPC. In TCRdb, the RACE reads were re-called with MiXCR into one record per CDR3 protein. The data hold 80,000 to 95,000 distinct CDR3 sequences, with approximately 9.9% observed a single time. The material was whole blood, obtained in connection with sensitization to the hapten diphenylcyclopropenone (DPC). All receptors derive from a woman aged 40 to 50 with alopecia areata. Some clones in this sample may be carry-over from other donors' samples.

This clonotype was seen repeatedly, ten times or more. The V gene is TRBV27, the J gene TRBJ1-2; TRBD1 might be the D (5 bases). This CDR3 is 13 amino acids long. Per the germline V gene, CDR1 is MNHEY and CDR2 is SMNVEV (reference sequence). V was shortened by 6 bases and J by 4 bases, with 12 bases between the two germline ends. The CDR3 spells CASRSREGYGYTF. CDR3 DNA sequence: TGTGCCAGCAGGAGCAGGGAAGGCTATGGCTACACCTTC.

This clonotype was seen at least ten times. The CDR3 loop is CASSQGHLGQPQHF. The DNA for the CDR3 is TGCGCCAGCAGCCAAGGGCATCTGGGTCAGCCCCAGCATTTT. The chain carries TRBV4-3 and TRBJ1-5; D unclear. V was trimmed by 1 base and J by 6 bases, leaving 10 bases between them. This CDR3 comprises 14 residues. Germline-derived CDR1 and CDR2 are LGHNA and YSLEER.

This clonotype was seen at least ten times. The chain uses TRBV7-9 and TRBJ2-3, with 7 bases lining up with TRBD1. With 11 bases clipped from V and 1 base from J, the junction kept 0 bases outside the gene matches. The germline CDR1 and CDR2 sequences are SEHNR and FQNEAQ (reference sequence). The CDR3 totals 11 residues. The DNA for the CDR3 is TGTGCCGGGACAGGCACAGATACGCAGTATTTT. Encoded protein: CAGTGTDTQYF.

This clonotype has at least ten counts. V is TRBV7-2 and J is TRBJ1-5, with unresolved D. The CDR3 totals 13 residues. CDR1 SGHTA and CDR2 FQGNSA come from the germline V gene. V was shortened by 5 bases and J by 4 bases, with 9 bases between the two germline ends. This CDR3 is CASSQQRNQPQHF. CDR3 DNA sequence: TGTGCCAGCAGCCAACAGAGAAATCAGCCCCAGCATTTT.

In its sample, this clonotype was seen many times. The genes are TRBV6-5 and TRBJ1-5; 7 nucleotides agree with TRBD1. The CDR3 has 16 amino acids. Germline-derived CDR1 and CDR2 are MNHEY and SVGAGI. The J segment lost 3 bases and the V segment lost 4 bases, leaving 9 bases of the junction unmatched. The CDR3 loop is CASSSGQAGSNQPQHF. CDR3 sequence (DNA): TGTGCCAGCAGTTCTGGACAGGCGGGATCCAATCAGCCCCAGCATTTT.

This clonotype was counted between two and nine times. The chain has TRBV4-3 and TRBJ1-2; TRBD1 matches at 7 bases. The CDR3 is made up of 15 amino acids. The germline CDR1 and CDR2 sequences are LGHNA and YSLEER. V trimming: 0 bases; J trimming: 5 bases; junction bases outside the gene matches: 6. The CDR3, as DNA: TGCGCCAGCAGCCAAGAAGAGGCAGGGGGTTATGGCTACACCTTC. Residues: CASSQEEAGGYGYTF.

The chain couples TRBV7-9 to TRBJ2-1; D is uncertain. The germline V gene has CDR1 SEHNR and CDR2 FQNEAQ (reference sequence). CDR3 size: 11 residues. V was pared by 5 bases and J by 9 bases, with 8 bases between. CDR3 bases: TGTGCCAGCAGCCCTGCCCCTGAGCAGTTCTTC. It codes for CASSPAPEQFF.

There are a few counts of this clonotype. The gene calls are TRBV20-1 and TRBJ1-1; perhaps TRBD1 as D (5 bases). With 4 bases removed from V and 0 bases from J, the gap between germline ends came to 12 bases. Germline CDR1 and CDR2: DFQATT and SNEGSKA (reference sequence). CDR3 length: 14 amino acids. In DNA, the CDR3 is TGCAGTGCTAATCCAGGGTACATGAACACTGAAGCTTTCTTT. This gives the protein CSANPGYMNTEAFF.